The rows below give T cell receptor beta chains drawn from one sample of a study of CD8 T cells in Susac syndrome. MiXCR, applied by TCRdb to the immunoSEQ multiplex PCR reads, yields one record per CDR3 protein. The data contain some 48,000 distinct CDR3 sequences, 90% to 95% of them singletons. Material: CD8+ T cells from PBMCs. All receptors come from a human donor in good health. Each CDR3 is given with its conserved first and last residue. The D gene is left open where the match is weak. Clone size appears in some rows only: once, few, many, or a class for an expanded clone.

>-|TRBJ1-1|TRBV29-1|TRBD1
CSVEGHQGDMNTEAFF
TGCAGCGTTGAAGGTCACCAGGGGGACATGAACACTGAAGCTTTCTTT
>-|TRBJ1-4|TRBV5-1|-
CATRGGRTPNEKLFF
TGCGCCACCCGTGGGGGGCGGACTCCTAATGAAAAACTGTTTTTT
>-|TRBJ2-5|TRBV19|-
CASSISETQYF
TGTGCCAGTAGTATATCAGAGACCCAGTACTTC
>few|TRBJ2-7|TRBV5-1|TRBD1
CASSSTGHEQYF
TGCGCCAGCAGCTCGACAGGGCACGAGCAGTACTTC
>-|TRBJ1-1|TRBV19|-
CASSGRLGLEAFF
TGTGCCAGTAGTGGGCGACTCGGGTTGGAAGCTTTCTTT
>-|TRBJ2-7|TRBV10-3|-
CAINRPYEQYF
TGTGCCATCAACAGGCCCTACGAGCAGTACTTC
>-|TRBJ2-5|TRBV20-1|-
CSARERGAHLQETQYF
TGCAGTGCTAGAGAGAGAGGGGCCCACCTTCAAGAGACCCAGTACTTC
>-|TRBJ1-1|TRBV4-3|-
CASSPRSEGNTEAFF
TGCGCCAGCAGCCCCCGCAGTGAGGGGAACACTGAAGCTTTCTTT
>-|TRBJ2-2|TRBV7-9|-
CASRGIELFF
TGTGCCAGCAGAGGTATAGAGCTGTTTTTT
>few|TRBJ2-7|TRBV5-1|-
CASRDPSVSYEQYF
TGCGCCAGCAGGGACCCTAGCGTCTCCTACGAGCAGTACTTC
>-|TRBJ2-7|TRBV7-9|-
CASSPSSRGPSYEQYF
TGTGCCAGCAGTCCTTCGTCTAGGGGCCCTTCCTACGAGCAGTACTTC
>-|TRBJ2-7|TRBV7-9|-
CASSLVGSYSYEQYF
TGTGCCAGCAGCTTAGTCGGGAGCTATTCCTACGAGCAGTACTTC
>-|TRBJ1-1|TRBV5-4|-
CASSLVGFDTEAFF
TGTGCCAGCAGCTTGGTGGGGTTCGACACTGAAGCTTTCTTT
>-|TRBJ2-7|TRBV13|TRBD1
CASSPWTGGMDEQYF
TGTGCCAGCAGCCCTTGGACAGGGGGCATGGACGAGCAGTACTTC
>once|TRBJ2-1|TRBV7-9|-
CASSFRTGREHEQFF
TGTGCCAGCAGCTTTAGAACAGGGAGGGAACATGAGCAGTTCTTC
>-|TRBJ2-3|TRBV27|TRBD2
CASGSSASGRSTDTQYF
TGTGCCAGCGGTTCCTCTGCTAGCGGGCGTAGCACAGATACGCAGTATTTT
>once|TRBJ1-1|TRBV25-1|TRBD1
CASSAGGQMNTEAFF
TGTGCCAGCAGTGCCGGGGGACAGATGAACACTGAAGCTTTCTTT
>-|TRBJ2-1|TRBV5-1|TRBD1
CASSLRQGTRNEQFF
TGCGCCAGCAGCCTACGACAGGGGACGAGGAATGAGCAGTTCTTC
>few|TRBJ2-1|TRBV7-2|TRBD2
CASSLLAGGYNEQFF
TGTGCCAGCAGCTTATTAGCGGGAGGGTACAATGAGCAGTTCTTC
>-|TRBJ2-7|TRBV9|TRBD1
CASSEGATPHEQYF
TGTGCCAGCAGTGAGGGGGCGACCCCCCACGAGCAGTACTTC
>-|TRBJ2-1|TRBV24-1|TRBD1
CATSDPDRGLNNEQFF
TGTGCCACCAGTGATCCCGACAGGGGGCTAAACAATGAGCAGTTCTTC
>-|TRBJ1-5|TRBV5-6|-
CASSFWTVGQPQHF
TGTGCCAGCAGCTTTTGGACAGTCGGTCAGCCCCAGCATTTT
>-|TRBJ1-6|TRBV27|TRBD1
CASSGTGTNSPLHF
TGTGCCAGCAGCGGGACAGGGACTAATTCACCCCTCCACTTT
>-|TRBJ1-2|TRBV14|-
CASSQDAQSADGYTF
TGTGCCAGCAGCCAAGATGCCCAGTCGGCGGATGGCTACACCTTC
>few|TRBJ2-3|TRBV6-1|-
CASRQRQSSTDTQYF
TGTGCCAGCAGGCAGCGACAGTCTAGCACAGATACGCAGTATTTT
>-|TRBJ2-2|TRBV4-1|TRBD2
CASSQVGSGRGTGELFF
TGCGCCAGCAGCCAAGTTGGTAGCGGGAGAGGCACCGGGGAGCTGTTTTTT
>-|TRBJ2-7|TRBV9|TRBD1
CASSAWTGGDEQYF
TGTGCCAGCAGCGCCTGGACAGGGGGAGACGAGCAGTACTTC
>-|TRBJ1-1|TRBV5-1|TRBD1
CASGWTGTSTEAFF
TGCGCCAGCGGATGGACAGGAACGAGCACTGAAGCTTTCTTT
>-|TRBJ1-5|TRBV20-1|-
CSARLGRGNQPQHF
TGCAGTGCTAGATTAGGGCGAGGGAATCAGCCCCAGCATTTT
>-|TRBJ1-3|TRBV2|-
CASGGTARGGNTIYF
TGTGCCAGCGGGGGGACCGCCCGAGGAGGAAACACCATATATTTT
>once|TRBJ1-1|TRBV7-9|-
CASSPQGFTEAFF
TGTGCCAGCAGCCCACAGGGCTTCACTGAAGCTTTCTTT
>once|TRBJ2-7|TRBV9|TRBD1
CASSTGQGFYEQYF
TGTGCCAGCAGCACAGGACAGGGTTTCTACGAGCAGTACTTC
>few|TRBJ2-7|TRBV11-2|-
CASTSGTYEQYF
TGTGCCAGCACCTCTGGGACCTACGAGCAGTACTTC
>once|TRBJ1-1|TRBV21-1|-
CASSSGRGTANTEAFF
TGTGCCAGCAGCAGCGGGCGGGGGACAGCGAACACTGAAGCTTTCTTT
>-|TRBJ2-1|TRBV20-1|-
CSARDREWSYNEQFF
TGCAGTGCTAGAGATCGGGAGTGGTCCTACAATGAGCAGTTCTTC
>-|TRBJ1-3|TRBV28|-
CASTEGIVSGNTIYF
TGTGCCAGCACCGAGGGAATAGTCTCTGGAAACACCATATATTTT
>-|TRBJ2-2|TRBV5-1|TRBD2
CASSLTSGNTGELFF
TGCGCCAGCAGCTTGACTAGCGGGAACACCGGGGAGCTGTTTTTT
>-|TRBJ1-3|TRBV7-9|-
CASSPRSAGTGNTIYF
TGTGCCAGCAGCCCCCGTTCGGCAGGGACTGGAAACACCATATATTTT
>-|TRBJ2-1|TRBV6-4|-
CASSDSLLRKNEQFF
TGTGCCAGCAGTGACTCTCTCCTTAGGAAGAATGAGCAGTTCTTC
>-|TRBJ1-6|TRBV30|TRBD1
CAWTTGGSPLHF
TGTGCCTGGACGACAGGGGGCTCACCCCTCCACTTT